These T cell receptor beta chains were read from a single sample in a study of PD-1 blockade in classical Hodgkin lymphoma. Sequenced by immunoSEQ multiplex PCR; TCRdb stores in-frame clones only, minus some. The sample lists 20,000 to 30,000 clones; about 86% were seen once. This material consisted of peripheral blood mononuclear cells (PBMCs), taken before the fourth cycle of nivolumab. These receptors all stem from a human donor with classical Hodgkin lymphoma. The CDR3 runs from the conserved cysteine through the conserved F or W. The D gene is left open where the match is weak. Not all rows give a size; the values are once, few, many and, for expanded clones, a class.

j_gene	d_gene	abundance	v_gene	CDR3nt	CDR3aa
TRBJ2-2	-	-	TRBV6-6	TGTGCCAGCAGTTACTCGATTTATCGGGAGCTGTTTTTT	CASSYSIYRELFF
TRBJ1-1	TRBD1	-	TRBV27	TGTGCCAGCAGTTTGTCCGGACAGGGGGTTCACACTGAAGCTTTCTTT	CASSLSGQGVHTEAFF
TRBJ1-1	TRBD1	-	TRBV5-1	TGCGCCAGCAGCCGCCAGACAGGGCTTGGTGATTGGACCCAAGCTTTCTTT	CASSRQTGLGDWTQAFF
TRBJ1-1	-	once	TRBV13	TGTGCCAGCAGCTTGGTGTATGACACTGAAGCTTTCTTT	CASSLVYDTEAFF
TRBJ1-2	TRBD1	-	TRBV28	TGTGCCAGCAGGGACGGGACAGGGTGGGCCTATGGCTACACCTTC	CASRDGTGWAYGYTF
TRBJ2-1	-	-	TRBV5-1	TGCGCCAGCAGCTCTCAGGGGGGCTCCTACAATGAGCAGTTCTTC	CASSSQGGSYNEQFF
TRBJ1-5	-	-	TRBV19	TGTGCCAGACAGGGCTACGGCAATCAGCCCCAGCATTTT	CARQGYGNQPQHF
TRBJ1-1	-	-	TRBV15	TGTGCCTCAAGCCGGGCAGGGAGAGGGAACACTGAAGCTTTCTTT	CASSRAGRGNTEAFF
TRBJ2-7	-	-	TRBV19	TGTGCCAGTAGTCTCGGCGGCACGGGGGCCTCCGAGCAGTACTTC	CASSLGGTGASEQYF
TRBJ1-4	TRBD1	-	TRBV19	TGTGCCAGTAGTCCGCCGGGACAGCCAACTAATGAAAAACTGTTTTTT	CASSPPGQPTNEKLFF
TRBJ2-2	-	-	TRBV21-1	TGTGCCAGCAGCGACCCGGGACAGGCGAACACCGGGGAGCTGTTTTTT	CASSDPGQANTGELFF
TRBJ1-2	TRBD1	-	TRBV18	TGTGCCAGCTCACCACTCGGGACAGGGGGGTCAAACTATGGCTACACCTTC	CASSPLGTGGSNYGYTF
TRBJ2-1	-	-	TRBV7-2	TGTGCCAGCAGCTTGCTAGCGAAGCAGTTCTTC	CASSLLAKQFF
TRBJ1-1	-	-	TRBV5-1	TGCGCCAGCAGCCTCCCAGGGTCAAACACTGAAGCTTTCTTT	CASSLPGSNTEAFF
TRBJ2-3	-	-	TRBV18	TGTGCCAGCTCTGAGCGGAGCCTCAGCACAGATACGCAGTATTTT	CASSERSLSTDTQYF
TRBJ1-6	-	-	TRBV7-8	TGTGCCAGCAGCATTGAGGGCACAACTTCACCCCTCCACTTT	CASSIEGTTSPLHF
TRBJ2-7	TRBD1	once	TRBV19	TGTGCCAGTAGTCCCGGGACAGCTTCCTACGAGCAGTACTTC	CASSPGTASYEQYF
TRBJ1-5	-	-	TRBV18	TGTGCCAGCTCACCCGGGATTGTCAATCAGCCCCAGCATTTT	CASSPGIVNQPQHF
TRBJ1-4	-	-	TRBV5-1	TGCGCCAGCAGCTTGGACGGAGAAAAACTGTTTTTT	CASSLDGEKLFF
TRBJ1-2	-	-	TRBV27	TGTGCCAGCAGACTAGGTCCATCCTATGGCTACACCTTC	CASRLGPSYGYTF
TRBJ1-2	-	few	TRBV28	TGTGCCAGCAGTTTACCGGAGGGATACTATGGCTACACCTTC	CASSLPEGYYGYTF
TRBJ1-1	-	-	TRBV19	TGTGCCAGTAGTCCACAGTTCCGACAGCAGACTGAAGCTTTCTTT	CASSPQFRQQTEAFF
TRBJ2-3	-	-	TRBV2	TGTGCCAGCACCTCAGGAGGAGCCGCGGATACGCAGTATTTT	CASTSGGAADTQYF
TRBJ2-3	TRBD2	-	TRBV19	TGTGCCAGTAGTATGGTGCGGGAGTTGGCAGATACGCAGTATTTT	CASSMVRELADTQYF
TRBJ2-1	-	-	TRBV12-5	TGTGCTAGTGGATACTACAATGAGCAGTTCTTC	CASGYYNEQFF
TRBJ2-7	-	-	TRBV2	TGTGCCAGCATGATCGAACAGTCGACCTACGAGCAGTACTTC	CASMIEQSTYEQYF
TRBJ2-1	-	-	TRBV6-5	TGTGCCAGCAGTTACTCTTTATACAATGAGCAGTTCTTC	CASSYSLYNEQFF
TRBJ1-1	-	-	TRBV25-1	TGTGCCAGCAGTATGACCGCGAACACTGAAGCTTTCTTT	CASSMTANTEAFF
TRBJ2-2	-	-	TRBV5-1	TGCGCCAGCAGCTTGCTGTCAAACACCGGGGAGCTGTTTTTT	CASSLLSNTGELFF
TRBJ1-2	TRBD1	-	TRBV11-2	TGTGCCAGCAGCTCTCAACTCTCAGGGGGTGGCGATGGCTACACCTTC	CASSSQLSGGGDGYTF
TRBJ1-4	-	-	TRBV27	TGTGCCAGCAGTTTCTTGGGCAGGGACGAAAAACTGTTTTTT	CASSFLGRDEKLFF
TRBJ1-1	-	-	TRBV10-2	TGCGCCAGCAGTGGTTTGAGGGACCCCGGGACTGAAGCTTTCTTT	CASSGLRDPGTEAFF
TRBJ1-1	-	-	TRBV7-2	TGTGCCAGCAGCTCCCGAGCGGCGGCGGTGCGCCGAGCTTTCTTT	CASSSRAAAVRRAFF
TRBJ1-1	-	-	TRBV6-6	TGTGCCAGCATGCTGAACACTGAAGCTTTCTTT	CASMLNTEAFF
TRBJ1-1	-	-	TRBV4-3	TGCGCCAGCAGCCTCACAGGACTCAACACTGAAGCTTTCTTT	CASSLTGLNTEAFF
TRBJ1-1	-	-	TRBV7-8	TGTGCCAGCAGCCTAACCAGGGGTCGAACTGAAGCTTTCTTT	CASSLTRGRTEAFF
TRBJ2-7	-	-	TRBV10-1	TGCGCCAGCAGCCCCGGGGGGCGCGAGCAGTACTTC	CASSPGGREQYF
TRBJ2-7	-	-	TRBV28	TGTGCCAGCACCTCGCCGGGGCTGGGCTACGAGCAGTACTTC	CASTSPGLGYEQYF
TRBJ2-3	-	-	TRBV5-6	TGTGCCAGCAGCTTGGCCACGGGGGCAATCACAGATACGCAGTATTTT	CASSLATGAITDTQYF
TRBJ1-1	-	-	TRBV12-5	TGTGCTAGTGGTTTGGTAAGAACAGTCCACACTGAAGCTTTCTTT	CASGLVRTVHTEAFF
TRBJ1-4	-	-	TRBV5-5	TGTGCCAGCAGCCCCTTGTTGGGGCAGGGAAGGGAAAAACTGTTTTTT	CASSPLLGQGREKLFF
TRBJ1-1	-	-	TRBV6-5	TGTGCCAGCAGTTACTCTCCTTCCACTGAAGCTTTCTTT	CASSYSPSTEAFF
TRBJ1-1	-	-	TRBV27	TGTGCCAGCAGTGAGGAGGGGGGTATGAACACTGAAGCTTTCTTT	CASSEEGGMNTEAFF
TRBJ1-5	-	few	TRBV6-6	TGTGCCAGCAGTCGACAGGCCATCAATCAGCCCCAGCATTTT	CASSRQAINQPQHF
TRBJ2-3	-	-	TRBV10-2	TGCGCCAGCCAGACCCCCAGGGGCGCAGATACGCAGTATTTT	CASQTPRGADTQYF
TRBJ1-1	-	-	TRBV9	TGTGCCAGCAGCGTAGCGGGGGGGAACACTGAAGCTTTCTTT	CASSVAGGNTEAFF
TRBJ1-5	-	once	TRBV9	TGTGCCAGCAGCGTAGAAGGTCGGCGAATGAATCAGCCCCAGCATTTT	CASSVEGRRMNQPQHF
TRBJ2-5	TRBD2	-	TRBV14	TGTGCCAGCAGCCGGAAGCTGGGACTAGCACAAGAGACCCAGTACTTC	CASSRKLGLAQETQYF
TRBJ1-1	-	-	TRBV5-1	TGCGCCAGCAGCTTGCGCCCGGCGATTGCCATGGGCACTGAAGCTTTCTTT	CASSLRPAIAMGTEAFF
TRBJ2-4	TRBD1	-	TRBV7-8	TGTGCCAGCAGCCCCCGGACAGGTTTAAACATTCAGTACTTC	CASSPRTGLNIQYF